This TCR beta chain was found in a study of CD8+ T cells in alopecia areata. Study-wide context: The authors grafted skin from approximately 6-12-month-old C3H/HeJ donors with spontaneous alopecia onto roughly 6-10-week-old female C3H/HeJ mice.

The study sorted pooled cutaneous lymph node cells by CD4, CD8alpha, NKG2D, NKG2ACE and other markers. Extracted RNA was reverse transcribed, and the resulting cDNA served as sequencing template. TCRdb's copy holds only in-frame clones and misses some; the assay was immunoSEQ multiplex PCR. The profile covers 200,000 to 300,000 clones, none occurring a single time. About this clone: Antigen specificity is unknown. Any gene name here is a mouse gene name. With the read ending 4 residues before the CDR3 end, the germline J gene is used to fill in that end.

V gave up 4 bases and J gave up 3 bases; unmatched junction bases: 6. This CDR3 spans 17 amino acids. Germline V gene data show CDR1 as LGHNA and CDR2 as YNLKQL (reference sequence). Study findings and constraints: Shared TCR sequences were less clear between patients than in mice, possibly partly from HLA diversity. Normal skin contains resident alphabeta T cells, and these are also sequenced in scalp samples. Greater clonality was observed in lesional scalp samples, especially alopecia totalis/universalis, versus normal scalp.

Source material: CD4+ T cells sorted from a lymph node. This sequence originates from a C3H/HeJ mouse with alopecia areata. MHC haplotype of the strain: H2-k. The gene calls are TRBV5 and TRBJ2-1; 13 bases match TRBD2. CDR3: CASSLSGLGGPYAEQFF. Partial CDR3 DNA: TGTGCCAGCAGCCTCTCCGGACTGGGGGGGCCCTATGCT.